This TCR beta chain came from a study of cytomegalovirus exposure and HLA in healthy donors. Study context: It was reported in a later analysis that the approximately 110 validation repertoires used the same platform as the 666 first-cohort repertoires.

Points on this clone: Its antigen is currently unknown.

The study, taken as a whole, reports: The study designated 164 TCR beta chains cytomegalovirus-associated.

Profiled with immunoSEQ multiplex PCR; TCRdb holds only in-frame clones, not every one. The sample contains fewer than 70,000 clones, 95% to 96% of which appear only once. The CDR3 is made up of 18 amino acids. Germline V gene sequence: CDR1 SGHDT, CDR2 YYEEEE. The trim removed 6 bases at V and 3 bases at J, leaving 12 bases unmatched. Sample: PBMCs. V is TRBV5-6 and J is TRBJ2-2, with TRBD1 identical over 12 bases. This TCR was recovered from a man aged 18 to 35 in good health and CMV-seronegative. The CDR3 region has the DNA TGTGCCAGCACCCCACTACGGGACAGGGGGCTTCACACCGGGGAGCTGTTTTTT. Residues: CASTPLRDRGLHTGELFF. The variable domain in full, completed from reference TRBV5-6 and TRBJ2-2, reads DAGVTQSPTHLIKTRGQQVTLRCSPKSGHDTVSWYQQALGQGPQFIFQYYEEEERQRGNFPDRFSGHQFPNYSSELNVNALLLGDSALYLCASTPLRDRGLHTGELFFGEGSRLTVL.